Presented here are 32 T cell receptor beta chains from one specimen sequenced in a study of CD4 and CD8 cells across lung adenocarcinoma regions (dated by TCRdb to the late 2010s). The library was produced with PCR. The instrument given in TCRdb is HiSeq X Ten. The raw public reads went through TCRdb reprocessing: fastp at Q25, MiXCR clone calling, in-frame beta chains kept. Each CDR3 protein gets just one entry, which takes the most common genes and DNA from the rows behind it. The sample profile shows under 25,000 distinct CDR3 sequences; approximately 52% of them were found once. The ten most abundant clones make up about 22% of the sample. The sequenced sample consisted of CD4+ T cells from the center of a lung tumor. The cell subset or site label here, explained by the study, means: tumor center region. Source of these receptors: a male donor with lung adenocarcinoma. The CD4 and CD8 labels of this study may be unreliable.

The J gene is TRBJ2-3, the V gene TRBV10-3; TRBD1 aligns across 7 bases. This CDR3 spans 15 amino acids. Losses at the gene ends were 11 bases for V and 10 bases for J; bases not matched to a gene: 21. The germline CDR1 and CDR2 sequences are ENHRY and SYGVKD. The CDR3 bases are TGTGCCCTCGGACTCCAGTCCGTAATTACAGGGGCGCAGTATTTT. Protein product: CALGLQSVITGAQYF.

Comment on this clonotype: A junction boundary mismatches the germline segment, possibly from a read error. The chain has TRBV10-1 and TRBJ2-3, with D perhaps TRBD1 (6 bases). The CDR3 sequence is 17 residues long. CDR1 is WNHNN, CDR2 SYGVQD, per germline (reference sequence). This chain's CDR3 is CASSEGGRGCGTETQYF. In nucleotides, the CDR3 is TGCGCCAGCAGTGAGGGTGGCAGGGGTTGTGGCACAGAGACGCAGTATTTT.

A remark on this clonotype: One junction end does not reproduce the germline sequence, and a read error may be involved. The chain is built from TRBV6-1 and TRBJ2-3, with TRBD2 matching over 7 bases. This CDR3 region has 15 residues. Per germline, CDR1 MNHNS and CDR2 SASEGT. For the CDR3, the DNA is TGTGCCAGGAGGACCGGGGGGAGAGGTACGGATACGCAGTATTTC. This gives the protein CARRTGGRGTDTQYF.

The CDR3 loop reads CASSYSYEQYF. Here the CDR3 DNA reads TGTGCCAGCAGCTACTCCTACGAGCAGTACTTC. The chain employs TRBV11-2 and TRBJ2-7; no definite D call. The CDR3 spans 11 residues. V lost 4 bases, J lost 0 bases, and 1 base lay in between. CDR1 and CDR2 from the germline V gene are SGHAT and FQNNGV.

CDR3 DNA sequence: TGTGCCAGCAGTAGGGGGGGGGGCGAGCAGTACTTC. Translated, it gives CASSRGGGEQYF. This chain joins TRBV12-3 or TRBV12-4 and TRBJ2-1; weak D call: TRBD2 (7 bases). The J call may be faulty, since TRBJ2-7 better matches the DNA end. CDR3 size: 12 residues.

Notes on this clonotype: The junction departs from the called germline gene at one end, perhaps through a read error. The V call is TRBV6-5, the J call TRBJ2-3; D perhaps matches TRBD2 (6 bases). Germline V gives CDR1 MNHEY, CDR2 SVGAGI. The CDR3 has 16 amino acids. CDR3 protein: CASRVLGGGETDTQYF. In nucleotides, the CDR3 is TGTGCCAGCAGGGTACTCGGGGGAGGTGAAACAGATACGCAGTACTTT.

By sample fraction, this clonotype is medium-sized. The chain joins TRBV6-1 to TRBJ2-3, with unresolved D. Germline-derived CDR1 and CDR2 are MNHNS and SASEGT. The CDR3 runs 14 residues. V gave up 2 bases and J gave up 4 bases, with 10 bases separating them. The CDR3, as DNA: TGTGCCAGCAGTGAATCGTCATATCCAGATACGCAGTATTTT. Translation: CASSESSYPDTQYF.

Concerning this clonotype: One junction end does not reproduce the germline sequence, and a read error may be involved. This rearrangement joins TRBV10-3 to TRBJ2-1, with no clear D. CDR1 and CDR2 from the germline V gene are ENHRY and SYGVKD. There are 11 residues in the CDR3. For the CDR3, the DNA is TGTGCCATCAGTGAGGGGGATGCGCAGTTCTTT. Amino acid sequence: CAISEGDAQFF.

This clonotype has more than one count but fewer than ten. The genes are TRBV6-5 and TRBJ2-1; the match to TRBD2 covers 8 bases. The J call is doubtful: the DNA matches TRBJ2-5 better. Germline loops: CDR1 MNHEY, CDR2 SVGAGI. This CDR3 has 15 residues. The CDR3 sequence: CASSYSSSGQETQYF. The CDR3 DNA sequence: TGTGCCAGCAGTTACTCCTCTAGCGGGCAGGAGACCCAGTACTTC.

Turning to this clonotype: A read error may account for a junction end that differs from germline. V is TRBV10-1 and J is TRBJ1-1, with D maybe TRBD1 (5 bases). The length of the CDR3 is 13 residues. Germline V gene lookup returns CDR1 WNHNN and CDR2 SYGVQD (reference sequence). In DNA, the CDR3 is TGCGCCAGCAGCACTGCGGGGGGGAATAGAGCCATCTTC. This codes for CASSTAGGNRAIF.

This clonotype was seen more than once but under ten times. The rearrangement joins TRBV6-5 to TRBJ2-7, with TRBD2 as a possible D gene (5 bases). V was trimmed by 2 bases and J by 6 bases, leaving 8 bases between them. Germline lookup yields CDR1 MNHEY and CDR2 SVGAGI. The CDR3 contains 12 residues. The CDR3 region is CASSYPGGEQYF. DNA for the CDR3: TGTGCCAGCAGTTACCCCGGAGGCGAGCAGTACTTC.

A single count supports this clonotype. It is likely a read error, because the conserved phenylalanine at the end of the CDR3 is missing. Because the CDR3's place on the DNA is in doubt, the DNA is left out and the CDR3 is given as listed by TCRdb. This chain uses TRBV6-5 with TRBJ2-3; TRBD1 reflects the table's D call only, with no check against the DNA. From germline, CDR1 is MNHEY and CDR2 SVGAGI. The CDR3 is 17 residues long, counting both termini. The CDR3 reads CASRLQSGIPGELFFGE.

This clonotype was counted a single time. In DNA, the CDR3 is TGTGCCAGCAGACTCCAGTCCGGGAGCACCGAGACGCTGTTTTTT. Translating gives CASRLQSGSTETLFF. V is TRBV6-5 and J is TRBJ2-2; D perhaps matches TRBD2 (6 bases). Germline lookup yields CDR1 MNHEY and CDR2 SVGAGI. The CDR3 spans 15 residues. V gave up 6 bases and J gave up 13 bases, with 24 bases separating them.

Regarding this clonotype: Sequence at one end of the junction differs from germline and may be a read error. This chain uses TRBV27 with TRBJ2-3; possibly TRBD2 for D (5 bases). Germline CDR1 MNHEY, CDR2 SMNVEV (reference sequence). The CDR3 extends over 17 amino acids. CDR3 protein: CASSAGRLASGQDTQYF. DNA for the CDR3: TGTGCCAGCAGTGCGGGCCGACTGGCTTCTGGCCAAGATACCCAGTATTTT.

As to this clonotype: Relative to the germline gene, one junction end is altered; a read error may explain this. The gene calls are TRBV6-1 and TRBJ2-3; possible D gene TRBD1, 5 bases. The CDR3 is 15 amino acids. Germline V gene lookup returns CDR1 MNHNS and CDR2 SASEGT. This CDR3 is CASSLQVVSTETQYF. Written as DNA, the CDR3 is TGTGCCAGCAGCCTACAGGTGGTGAGCACAGAGACGCAGTATTTT.

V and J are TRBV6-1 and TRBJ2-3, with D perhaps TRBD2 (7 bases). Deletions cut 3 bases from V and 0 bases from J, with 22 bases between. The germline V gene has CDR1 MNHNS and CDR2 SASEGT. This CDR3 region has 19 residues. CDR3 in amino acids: CASSDGGGGGGASTDTQYF. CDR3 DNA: TGTGCCAGCAGTGATGGGGGGGGGGGGGGGGGGGCGAGCACAGATACGCAGTATTTT.

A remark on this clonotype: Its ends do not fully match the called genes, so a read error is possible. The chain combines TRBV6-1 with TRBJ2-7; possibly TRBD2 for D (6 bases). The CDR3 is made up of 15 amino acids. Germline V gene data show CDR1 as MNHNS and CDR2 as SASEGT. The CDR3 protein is CASSEGGFSKDTQYF. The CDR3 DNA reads TGTGCCAGCAGTGAGGGAGGTTTTAGCAAAGATACGCAGTATTTC.

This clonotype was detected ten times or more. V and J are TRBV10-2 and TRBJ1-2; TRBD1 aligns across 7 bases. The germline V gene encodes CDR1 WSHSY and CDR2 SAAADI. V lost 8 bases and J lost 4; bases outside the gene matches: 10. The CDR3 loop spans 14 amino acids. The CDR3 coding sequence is TGCGCCAGCGGCAGACAGGGTTCTCTCTATGGCTACACCTTC. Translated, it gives CASGRQGSLYGYTF.

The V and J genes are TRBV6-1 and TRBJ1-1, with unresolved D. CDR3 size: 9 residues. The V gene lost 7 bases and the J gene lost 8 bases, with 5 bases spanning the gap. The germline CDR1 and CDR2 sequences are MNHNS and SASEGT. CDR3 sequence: CASTTEAFF. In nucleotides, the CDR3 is TGTGCCAGCACCACGGAAGCTTTCTTT.

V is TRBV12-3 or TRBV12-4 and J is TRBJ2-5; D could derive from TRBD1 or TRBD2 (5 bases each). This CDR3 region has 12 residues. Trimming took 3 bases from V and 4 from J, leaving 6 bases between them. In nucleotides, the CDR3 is TGTGCCAGCAGTTTGGGGACAGAGACCCAGTACTTC. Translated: CASSLGTETQYF.

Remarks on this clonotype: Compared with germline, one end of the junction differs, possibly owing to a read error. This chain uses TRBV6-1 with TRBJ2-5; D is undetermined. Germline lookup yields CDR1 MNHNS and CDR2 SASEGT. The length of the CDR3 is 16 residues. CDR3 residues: CASREWSLSGEEIQTF. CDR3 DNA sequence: TGTGCCAGCAGGGAGTGGTCTTTGTCCGGCGAAGAGATCCAGACCTTC.

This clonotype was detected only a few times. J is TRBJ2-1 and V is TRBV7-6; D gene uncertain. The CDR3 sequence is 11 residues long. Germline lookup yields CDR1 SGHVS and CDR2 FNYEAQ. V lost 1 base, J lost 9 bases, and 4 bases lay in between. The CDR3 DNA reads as TGTGCCAGCAGCTTAGGTGGTGAGCAGTTCTTC. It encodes CASSLGGEQFF. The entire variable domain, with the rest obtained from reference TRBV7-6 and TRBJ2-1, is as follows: GAGVSQSPRYKVTKRGQDVALRCDPISGHVSLYWYRQALGQGPEFLTYFNYEAQQDKSGLPNDRFSAERPEGSISTLTIQRTEQRDSAMYRCASSLGGEQFFGPGTRLTVL.

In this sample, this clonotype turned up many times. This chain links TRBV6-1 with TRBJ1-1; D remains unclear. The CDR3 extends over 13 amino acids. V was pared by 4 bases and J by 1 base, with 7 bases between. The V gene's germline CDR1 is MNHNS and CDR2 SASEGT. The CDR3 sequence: CASSARRNTEAFF. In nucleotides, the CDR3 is TGTGCCAGCAGTGCTAGACGGAACACTGAAGCTTTCTTT.

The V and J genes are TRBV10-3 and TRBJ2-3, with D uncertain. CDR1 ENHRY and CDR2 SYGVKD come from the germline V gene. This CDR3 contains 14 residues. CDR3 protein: CAGRLAESTDTQYF. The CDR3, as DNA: TGTGCGGGCCGCCTGGCTGAGAGCACAGATACGCAGTATTTT.

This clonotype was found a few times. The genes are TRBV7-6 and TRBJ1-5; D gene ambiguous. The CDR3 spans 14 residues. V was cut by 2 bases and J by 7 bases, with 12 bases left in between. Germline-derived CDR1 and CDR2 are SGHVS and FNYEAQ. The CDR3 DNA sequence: TGTGCCAGCAGCTTAAGCGGGGATAACCAGCCCCAGCATTTT. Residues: CASSLSGDNQPQHF.

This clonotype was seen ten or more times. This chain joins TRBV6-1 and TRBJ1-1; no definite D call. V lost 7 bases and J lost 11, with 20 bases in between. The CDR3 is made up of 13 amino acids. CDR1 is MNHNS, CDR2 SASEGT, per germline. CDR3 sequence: CASNAPGSLRAFF. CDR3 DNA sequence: TGTGCCAGCAACGCTCCGGGCTCCCTGAGGGCTTTCTTT.

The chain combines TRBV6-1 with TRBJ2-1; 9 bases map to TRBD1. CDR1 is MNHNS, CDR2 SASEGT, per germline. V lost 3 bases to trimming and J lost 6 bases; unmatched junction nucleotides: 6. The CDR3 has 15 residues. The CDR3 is CASSEGTGRFNEQFF. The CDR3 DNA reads TGTGCCAGCAGTGAGGGGACAGGGAGGTTCAATGAGCAGTTCTTC.

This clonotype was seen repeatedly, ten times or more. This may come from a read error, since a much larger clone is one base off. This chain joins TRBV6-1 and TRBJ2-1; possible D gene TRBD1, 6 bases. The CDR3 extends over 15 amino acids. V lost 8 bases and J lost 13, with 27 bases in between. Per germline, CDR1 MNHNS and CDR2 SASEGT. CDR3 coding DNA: TGTGCCAGCTCCCCGGGTGCAGGGGTTGCAGAGACCCAGTTCTTC. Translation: CASSPGAGVAETQFF.

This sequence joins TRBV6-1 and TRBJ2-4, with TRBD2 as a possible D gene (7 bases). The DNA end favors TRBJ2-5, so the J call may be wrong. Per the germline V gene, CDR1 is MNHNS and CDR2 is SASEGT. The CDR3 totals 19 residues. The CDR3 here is CASSEFGGRGGLAKKTQYF. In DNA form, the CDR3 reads TGTGCCAGCAGTGAATTCGGGGGGAGGGGGGGCTTAGCCAAAAAGACCCAGTACTTC.

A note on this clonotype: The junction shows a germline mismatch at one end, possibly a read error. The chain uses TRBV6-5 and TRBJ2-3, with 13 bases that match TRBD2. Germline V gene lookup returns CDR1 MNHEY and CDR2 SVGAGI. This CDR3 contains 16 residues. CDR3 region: CASSYGGTSGTDTQSF. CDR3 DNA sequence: TGTGCCAGCAGTTACGGTGGGACTAGCGGGACAGATACGCAGTCTTTC.

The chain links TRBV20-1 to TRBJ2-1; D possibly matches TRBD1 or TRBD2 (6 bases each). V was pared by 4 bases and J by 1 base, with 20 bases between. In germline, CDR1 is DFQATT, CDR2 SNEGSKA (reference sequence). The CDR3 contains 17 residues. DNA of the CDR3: TGCAGTGCTAAAGATGGGGGGCAGTGGGGTTCCTACAATGAGCAGTTCTTC. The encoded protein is CSAKDGGQWGSYNEQFF.

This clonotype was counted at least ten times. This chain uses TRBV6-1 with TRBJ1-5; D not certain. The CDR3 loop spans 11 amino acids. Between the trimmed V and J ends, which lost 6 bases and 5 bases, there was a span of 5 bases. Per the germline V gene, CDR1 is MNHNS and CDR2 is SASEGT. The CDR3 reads CASRGYQPQHF. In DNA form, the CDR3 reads TGTGCCAGCAGGGGATATCAGCCCCAGCATTTT.